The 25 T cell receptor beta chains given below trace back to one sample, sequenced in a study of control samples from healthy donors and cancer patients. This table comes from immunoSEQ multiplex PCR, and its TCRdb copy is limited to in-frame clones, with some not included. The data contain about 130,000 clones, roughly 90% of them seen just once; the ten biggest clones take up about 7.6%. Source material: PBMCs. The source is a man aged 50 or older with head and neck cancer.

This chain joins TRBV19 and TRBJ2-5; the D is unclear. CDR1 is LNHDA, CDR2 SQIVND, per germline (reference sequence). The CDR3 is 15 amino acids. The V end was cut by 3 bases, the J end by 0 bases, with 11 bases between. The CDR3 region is CASSIQTTNQETQYF. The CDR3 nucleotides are TGTGCCAGTAGTATTCAGACAACCAACCAAGAGACCCAGTACTTC.

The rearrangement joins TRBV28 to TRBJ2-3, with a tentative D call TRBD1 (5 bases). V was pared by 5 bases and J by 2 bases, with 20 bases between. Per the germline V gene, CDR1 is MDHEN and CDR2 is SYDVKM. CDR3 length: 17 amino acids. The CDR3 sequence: CASSPGAWSPDTDTQYF. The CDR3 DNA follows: TGTGCCAGCAGTCCTGGGGCCTGGTCCCCGGACACAGATACGCAGTATTTT.

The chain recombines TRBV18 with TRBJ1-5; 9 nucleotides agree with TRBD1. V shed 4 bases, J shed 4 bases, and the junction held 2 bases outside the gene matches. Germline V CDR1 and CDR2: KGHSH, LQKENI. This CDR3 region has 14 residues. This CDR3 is CASSLTGGNQPQHF. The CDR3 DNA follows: TGTGCCAGCTCACTGACAGGGGGGAATCAGCCCCAGCATTTT.

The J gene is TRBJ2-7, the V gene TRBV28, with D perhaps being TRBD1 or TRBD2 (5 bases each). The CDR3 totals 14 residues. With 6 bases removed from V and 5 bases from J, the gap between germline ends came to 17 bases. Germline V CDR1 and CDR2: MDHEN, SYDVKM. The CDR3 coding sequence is TGTGCCAGCAGCCTCACTAGGGGCCGGAACGAGCAGTACTTC. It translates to CASSLTRGRNEQYF. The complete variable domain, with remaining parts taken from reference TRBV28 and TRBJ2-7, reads DVKVTQSSRYLVKRTGEKVFLECVQDMDHENMFWYRQDPGLGLRLIYFSYDVKMKEKGDIPEGYSVSREKKERFSLILESASTNQTSMYLCASSLTRGRNEQYFGPGTRLTVT.

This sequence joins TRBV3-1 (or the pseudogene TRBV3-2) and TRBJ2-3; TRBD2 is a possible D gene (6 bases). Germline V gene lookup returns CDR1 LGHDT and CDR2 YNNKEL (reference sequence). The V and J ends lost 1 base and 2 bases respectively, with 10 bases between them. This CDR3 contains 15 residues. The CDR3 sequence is CASSQGGAYTDTQYF. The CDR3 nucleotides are TGTGCCAGCAGCCAAGGCGGGGCGTACACAGATACGCAGTATTTT.

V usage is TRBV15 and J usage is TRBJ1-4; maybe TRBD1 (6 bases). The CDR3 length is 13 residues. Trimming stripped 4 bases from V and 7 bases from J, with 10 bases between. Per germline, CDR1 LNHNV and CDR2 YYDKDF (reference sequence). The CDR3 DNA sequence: TGTGCCACCAGCATAAACAGGGTTGAAAAACTGTTTTTT. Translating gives CATSINRVEKLFF.

The CDR3 region is CASSLWGTGADTQYF. Here the CDR3 DNA reads TGTGCCAGCAGTTTATGGGGGACAGGGGCCGATACGCAGTATTTT. This chain joins TRBV27 and TRBJ2-3; 10 bases are shared with TRBD1. V lost 1 base to trimming and J lost 6 bases; unmatched junction nucleotides: 4. In germline, CDR1 is MNHEY, CDR2 SMNVEV (reference sequence). The CDR3 extends over 15 amino acids.

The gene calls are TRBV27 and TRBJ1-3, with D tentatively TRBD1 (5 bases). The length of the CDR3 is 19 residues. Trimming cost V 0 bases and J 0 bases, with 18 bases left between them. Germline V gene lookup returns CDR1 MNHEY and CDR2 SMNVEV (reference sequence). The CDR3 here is CASSLSYVGRESSGNTIYF. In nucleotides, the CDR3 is TGTGCCAGCAGTTTATCTTACGTGGGCAGGGAGAGCTCTGGAAACACCATATATTTT.

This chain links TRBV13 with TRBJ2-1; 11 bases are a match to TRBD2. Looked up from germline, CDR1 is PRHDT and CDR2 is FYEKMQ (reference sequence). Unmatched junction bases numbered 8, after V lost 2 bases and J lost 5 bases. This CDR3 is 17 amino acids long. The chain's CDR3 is CASSLRLAGMGDNEQFF. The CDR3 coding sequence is TGTGCCAGCAGCTTACGACTAGCGGGAATGGGGGACAATGAGCAGTTCTTC.

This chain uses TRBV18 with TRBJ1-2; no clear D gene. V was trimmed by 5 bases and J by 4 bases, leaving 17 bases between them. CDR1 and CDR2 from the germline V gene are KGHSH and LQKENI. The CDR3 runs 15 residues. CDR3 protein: CASSSAPNQGYGYTF. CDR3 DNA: TGTGCCAGCTCATCGGCACCAAACCAAGGCTATGGCTACACCTTC. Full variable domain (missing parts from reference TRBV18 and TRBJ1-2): NAGVMQNPRHLVRRRGQEARLRCSPMKGHSHVYWYRQLPEEGLKFMVYLQKENIIDESGMPKERFSAEFPKEGPSILRIQQVVRGDSAAYFCASSSAPNQGYGYTFGSGTRLTVV.

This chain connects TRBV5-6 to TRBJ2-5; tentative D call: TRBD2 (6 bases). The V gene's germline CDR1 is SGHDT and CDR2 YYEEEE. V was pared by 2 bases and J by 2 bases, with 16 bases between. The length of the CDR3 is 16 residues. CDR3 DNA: TGTGCCAGCAGCTTCCCCGGAGGGAATTATCAAGAGACCCAGTACTTC. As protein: CASSFPGGNYQETQYF.

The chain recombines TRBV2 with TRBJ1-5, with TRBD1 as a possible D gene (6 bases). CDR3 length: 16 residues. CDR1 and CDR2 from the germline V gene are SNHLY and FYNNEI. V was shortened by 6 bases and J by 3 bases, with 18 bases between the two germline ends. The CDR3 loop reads CASRRGYGGPNQPQHF. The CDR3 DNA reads TGTGCCAGCAGGAGGGGGTACGGCGGGCCCAATCAGCCCCAGCATTTT.

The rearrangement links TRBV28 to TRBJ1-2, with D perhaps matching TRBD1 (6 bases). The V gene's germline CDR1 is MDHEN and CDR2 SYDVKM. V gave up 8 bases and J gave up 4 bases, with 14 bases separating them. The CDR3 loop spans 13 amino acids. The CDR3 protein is CASGQGFGYGYTF. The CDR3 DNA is TGTGCCAGCGGTCAGGGGTTCGGCTATGGCTACACCTTC.

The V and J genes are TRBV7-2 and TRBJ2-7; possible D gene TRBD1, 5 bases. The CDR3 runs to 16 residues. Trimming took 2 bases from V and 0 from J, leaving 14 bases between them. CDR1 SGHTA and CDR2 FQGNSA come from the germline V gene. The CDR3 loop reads CASSLRGFPSSYEQYF. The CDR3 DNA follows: TGTGCCAGCAGCTTAAGGGGCTTCCCGAGCTCCTACGAGCAGTACTTC. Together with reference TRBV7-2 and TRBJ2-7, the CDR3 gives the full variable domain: GAGVSQSPSNKVTEKGKDVELRCDPISGHTALYWYRQSLGQGLEFLIYFQGNSAPDKSGLPSDRFSAERTGGSVSTLTIQRTQQEDSAVYLCASSLRGFPSSYEQYFGPGTRLTVT.

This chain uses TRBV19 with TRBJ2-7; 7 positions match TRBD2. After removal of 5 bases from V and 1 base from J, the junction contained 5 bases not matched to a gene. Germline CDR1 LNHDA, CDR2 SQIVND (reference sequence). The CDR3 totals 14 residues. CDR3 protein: CASSGRGSSYEQYF. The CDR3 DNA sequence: TGTGCCAGTAGTGGGCGGGGGAGTTCCTACGAGCAGTACTTC.

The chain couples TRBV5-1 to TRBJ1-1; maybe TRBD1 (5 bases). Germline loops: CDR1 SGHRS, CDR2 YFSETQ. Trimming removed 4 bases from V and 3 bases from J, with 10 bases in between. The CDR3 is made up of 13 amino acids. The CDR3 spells CASSTGGYTEAFF. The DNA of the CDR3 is TGCGCCAGCAGCACCGGGGGATACACTGAAGCTTTCTTT.

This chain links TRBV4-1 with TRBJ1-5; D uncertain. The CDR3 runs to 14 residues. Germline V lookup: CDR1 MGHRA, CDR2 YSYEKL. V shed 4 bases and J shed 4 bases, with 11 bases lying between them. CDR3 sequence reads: CASSLGRMNQPQHF. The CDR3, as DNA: TGCGCCAGCAGCCTCGGACGGATGAATCAGCCCCAGCATTTT.

Here the CDR3 reads CASSVGVDQYF. CDR3 bases: TGTGCCAGCAGTGTTGGCGTGGACCAGTACTTC. The V and J genes are TRBV2 and TRBJ2-5; D ambiguous. The CDR3 sequence is 11 residues long. The germline CDR1 and CDR2 sequences are SNHLY and FYNNEI. V shed 4 bases and J shed 10 bases, with 10 bases lying between them. Full variable domain (missing parts from reference TRBV2 and TRBJ2-5): EPEVTQTPSHQVTQMGQEVILRCVPISNHLYFYWYRQILGQKVEFLVSFYNNEISEKSEIFDDQFSVERPDGSNFTLKIRSTKLEDSAMYFCASSVGVDQYFGPGTRLLVL.

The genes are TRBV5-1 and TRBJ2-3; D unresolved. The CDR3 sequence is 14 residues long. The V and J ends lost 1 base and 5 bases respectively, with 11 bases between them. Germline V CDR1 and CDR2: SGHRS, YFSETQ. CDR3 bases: TGCGCCAGCAGCTTGTCTCGCGGTAAAGATACGCAGTATTTT. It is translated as CASSLSRGKDTQYF.

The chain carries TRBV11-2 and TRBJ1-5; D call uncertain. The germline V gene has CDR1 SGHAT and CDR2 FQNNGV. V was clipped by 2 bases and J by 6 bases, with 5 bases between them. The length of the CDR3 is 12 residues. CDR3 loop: CASSLLGQPQHF. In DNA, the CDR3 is TGTGCCAGCAGCTTACTCGGTCAGCCCCAGCATTTT.

The CDR3 loop is CASSSPGQGTVGYTF. In DNA form, the CDR3 reads TGTGCCAGCAGCTCCCCGGGACAGGGGACGGTTGGCTACACCTTC. The chain has TRBV5-4 and TRBJ1-2; 10 bases map to TRBD1. There are 15 residues in the CDR3. Trimming at V came to 3 bases and at J to 7 bases, leaving 9 bases not matched to a gene. Per germline, CDR1 SGHNT and CDR2 YYREEE (reference sequence).

DNA of the CDR3: TGTGCCAGCAGCCCGCTGGGCCTCGGCTCCTACGAGCAGTACTTC. Its translation: CASSPLGLGSYEQYF. The genes are TRBV4-2 and TRBJ2-7; D unclear. V was cut by 4 bases and J by 0 bases, with 13 bases left in between. From germline, CDR1 is LGHNA and CDR2 YNFKEQ. The CDR3 is 15 amino acids.

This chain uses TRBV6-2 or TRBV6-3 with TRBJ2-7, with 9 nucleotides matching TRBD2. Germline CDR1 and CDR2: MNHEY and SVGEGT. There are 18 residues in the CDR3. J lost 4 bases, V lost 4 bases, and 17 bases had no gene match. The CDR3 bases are TGTGCCAGCAGTTTCACCCCGGGGATTAGCGGGGGTTTTTACGAGCAGTACTTC. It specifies CASSFTPGISGGFYEQYF.

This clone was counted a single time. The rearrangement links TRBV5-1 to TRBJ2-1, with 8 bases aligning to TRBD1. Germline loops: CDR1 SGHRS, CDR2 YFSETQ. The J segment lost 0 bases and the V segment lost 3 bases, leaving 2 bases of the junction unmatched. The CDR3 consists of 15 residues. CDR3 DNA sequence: TGCGCCAGCAGCTGGGGACAGGTCTCCTACAATGAGCAGTTCTTC. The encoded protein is CASSWGQVSYNEQFF.

The CDR3 here is CASRKAGENGYTF. The CDR3 region has the DNA TGTGCCAGCCGAAAAGCAGGGGAGAATGGCTACACCTTC. The V gene is TRBV6-4, the J gene TRBJ1-2; D possibly corresponds to TRBD1 (6 bases). Germline CDR1 is MRHNA and CDR2 is SNTAGT. Trimming removed 8 bases at V and 6 bases at J, with 16 bases between. This CDR3 contains 13 residues.